These 28 T cell receptor beta chains were all obtained from the same sample, sequenced in a study of blood T cells in healthy people across ages. A sample-barcoded 5' primer and a J-beta primer mix were used in a second PCR of roughly 6 to 11 cycles. From the 5' RACE reads, TCRdb called clonotypes with MiXCR, one entry per CDR3 protein. The sample has roughly 800,000 distinct CDR3 sequences; roughly 60% are singletons. The sequenced material came from blood. The receptors derive from a man in his thirties or forties in good health.

This chain joins TRBV20-1 and TRBJ2-7; D may match TRBD1 or TRBD2 (5 bases each). V lost 5 bases, J lost 1 base, and 18 bases lay in between. Germline V gene sequence: CDR1 DFQATT, CDR2 SNEGSKA (reference sequence). The CDR3 sequence is 15 residues long. The CDR3 nucleotides are TGCAGTGCTTCCCCAGGGACGGGTCCGTCCTACGAGCAGTACTTC. Translated: CSASPGTGPSYEQYF.

The J gene is TRBJ2-4, the V gene TRBV11-2; TRBD1 matches 10 bases. With V trimmed by 5 bases and J by 0 bases, 7 bases remained unmatched. This CDR3 spans 17 amino acids. From germline, CDR1 is SGHAT and CDR2 FQNNGV. DNA of the CDR3: TGTGCCAGCAGCAAAGAAAGGACAGGGGGAGCCAAAAACATTCAGTACTTC. Translation: CASSKERTGGAKNIQYF.

This clonotype was picked up a small number of times. The chain recombines TRBV6-1 with TRBJ2-7; maybe TRBD1 (7 bases). Looked up from germline, CDR1 is MNHNS and CDR2 is SASEGT. The germline V and J ends were trimmed by 6 bases and 4 bases, with 16 bases remaining between them. The CDR3 is 14 amino acids. CDR3 protein: CASSLWQGGYEQYF. The CDR3 DNA is TGTGCCAGCAGCCTATGGCAGGGGGGATACGAGCAGTACTTC.

This clonotype was detected only once. The genes are TRBV5-1 and TRBJ2-5; maybe TRBD2 (7 bases). This CDR3 contains 15 residues. Trimming stripped 1 base from V and 4 bases from J, with 14 bases between. The germline CDR1 and CDR2 sequences are SGHRS and YFSETQ. CDR3 bases: TGCGCCAGCAGCTTGCCTGGGGGGGCTGGAGAGACCCAGTACTTC. Translating it yields CASSLPGGAGETQYF.

This rearrangement joins TRBV2 to TRBJ1-1; D perhaps matches TRBD1 (5 bases). CDR1 and CDR2 (germline): SNHLY, FYNNEI. The CDR3 runs 12 residues. Trimming removed 4 bases from V and 4 bases from J, with 7 bases in between. CDR3: CASSVGTTEAFF. The DNA of the CDR3 is TGTGCCAGCAGTGTAGGGACCACTGAAGCTTTCTTT.

The chain combines TRBV3-1 with TRBJ2-7; D remains ambiguous. TRBJ2-5 matches the DNA end more closely, so the J call is doubtful. Germline CDR1 reads LGHDT; CDR2 reads YNNKEL (reference sequence). The CDR3 loop spans 13 amino acids. CDR3 nucleotide sequence: TGTGCCAGCAGCACAATCCCGGAGGAGACCCAGTACTTC. Translated, it gives CASSTIPEETQYF.

This clonotype has just a few counts. CDR3 in amino acids: CASSLEGRGETQYF. In nucleotides, the CDR3 is TGCGCCAGCAGCTTGGAAGGAAGGGGGGAGACCCAGTACTTC. The chain employs TRBV5-1 and TRBJ2-5; D possibly corresponds to TRBD1 (6 bases). The CDR3 has 14 residues. Germline V CDR1 and CDR2: SGHRS, YFSETQ. With 0 bases removed from V and 5 bases from J, the gap between germline ends came to 11 bases.

The chain carries TRBV4-2 and TRBJ1-2, with 9 bases matching TRBD1. Looked up from germline, CDR1 is LGHNA and CDR2 is YNFKEQ. The length of the CDR3 is 14 residues. V shed 4 bases, J shed 9 bases, and the junction held 9 bases outside the gene matches. CDR3: CASSPSGTGRRYTF. In DNA, the CDR3 is TGTGCCAGCAGCCCATCCGGGACAGGGAGGCGCTACACCTTC.

The chain joins TRBV3-1 to TRBJ2-7; D gene uncertain. CDR1 is LGHDT and CDR2 is YNNKEL in the germline V gene (reference sequence). This CDR3 spans 14 amino acids. Trimming cost V 4 bases and J 1 base, with 11 bases left between them. CDR3 in amino acids: CASSRLGSSYEQYF. The CDR3 bases are TGTGCCAGCAGCCGGTTAGGGTCGTCCTACGAGCAGTACTTC.

V gene TRBV25-1 combines with J gene TRBJ1-4, with D hard to call. Germline CDR1 MGHDK, CDR2 SYGVNS. CDR3 length equals 15 residues. The V gene lost 3 bases and the J gene lost 5 bases, with 13 bases spanning the gap. The CDR3 sequence is CASSEQTKENEKLFF. The DNA of the CDR3 is TGTGCCAGCAGTGAGCAGACCAAGGAGAATGAAAAACTGTTTTTT.

CDR3 nucleotides: TGTGCCAGCTCACCGGGGCAGACAGAAGCTTTCTTT. As protein: CASSPGQTEAFF. J is TRBJ1-1 and V is TRBV18; D perhaps matches TRBD1 (5 bases). The germline V and J ends were trimmed by 3 bases and 8 bases, with 10 bases remaining between them. From germline, CDR1 is KGHSH and CDR2 LQKENI. This CDR3 is 12 amino acids long.

The rearrangement joins TRBV20-1 to TRBJ2-4; a possible D gene is TRBD1 (5 bases). The J call is in doubt because the DNA end fits TRBJ2-7 better. The CDR3 runs to 14 residues. Germline V gives CDR1 DFQATT, CDR2 SNEGSKA (reference sequence). The CDR3 DNA follows: TGCAGTGCTAGAGTCGTGCAGGGCCTCGACGAGCAGTACTTC. Amino acid sequence: CSARVVQGLDEQYF.

The chain joins TRBV7-2 to TRBJ2-1; no clear D. This CDR3 has 15 amino acids. V was cut by 0 bases and J by 6 bases, with 12 bases left in between. Germline CDR1 SGHTA, CDR2 FQGNSA. CDR3 coding DNA: TGTGCCAGCAGCTTAGCGGGTAGTAGGCTCAATGAGCAGTTCTTC. This encodes CASSLAGSRLNEQFF.

This clonotype was counted only a few times. The J gene is TRBJ2-6, the V gene TRBV29-1; a possible D gene is TRBD2 (6 bases). The germline gives CDR1 SQVTM, CDR2 ANQGSEA. This CDR3 has 14 amino acids. V shed 4 bases and J shed 1 base, with 8 bases lying between them. CDR3 protein: CSVVEGSGANVLTF. The CDR3 DNA sequence: TGCAGCGTTGTGGAGGGATCTGGGGCCAACGTCCTGACTTTC.

The rearrangement uses TRBV20-1 and TRBJ2-1; D may be TRBD2 (6 bases). From germline, CDR1 is DFQATT and CDR2 SNEGSKA (reference sequence). V was pared by 0 bases and J by 9 bases, with 12 bases between. The length of the CDR3 is 13 residues. The CDR3 DNA follows: TGCAGTGCTAGAGATCTAACTAGCCCTGAGCAGTTCTTC. This codes for CSARDLTSPEQFF.

V usage is TRBV6-1 and J usage is TRBJ1-1; D may be TRBD1 (5 bases). The germline gives CDR1 MNHNS, CDR2 SASEGT. The CDR3 has 14 amino acids. The V end was cut by 1 base, the J end by 10 bases, with 16 bases between. The chain's CDR3 is CASSEGWSGWRAFF. For the CDR3, the DNA is TGTGCCAGCAGTGAAGGATGGTCAGGGTGGAGAGCTTTCTTT.

The chain carries TRBV12-1 and TRBJ2-4; the D call of TRBD2 is as the table states it, not checked on the DNA. The J call may not be correct, given that the DNA end is closer to TRBJ2-7. TRBV12-1 is classified as a pseudogene. This CDR3 spans 17 amino acids. The chain's CDR3 is CASSFHQASGISYEQYF. The CDR3 nucleotides read TGTGCCAGCAGCTTCCACCAAGCTAGCGGGATTTCCTACGAGCAGTACTTC.

The chain joins TRBV20-1 to TRBJ1-4; 9 positions match TRBD1. The CDR3 spans 16 residues. Unmatched junction bases numbered 6, after V lost 0 bases and J lost 4 bases. The germline gives CDR1 DFQATT, CDR2 SNEGSKA (reference sequence). The CDR3 nucleotides are TGCAGTGCTAGAGATCGAGGGGGACAGGGTAATGAAAAACTGTTTTTT. It translates to CSARDRGGQGNEKLFF.

This clonotype has more than one count but fewer than ten. The chain recombines TRBV29-1 with TRBJ2-3; no definite D call. Trimming stripped 6 bases from V and 2 bases from J, with 9 bases between. This CDR3 comprises 12 residues. Per the germline V gene, CDR1 is SQVTM and CDR2 is ANQGSEA. Written as DNA, the CDR3 is TGCAGCGTAGATACAGTCACAGATACGCAGTATTTT. Its translation is CSVDTVTDTQYF.

The V and J genes are TRBV20-1 and TRBJ2-7; D is perhaps TRBD1 or TRBD2 (5 bases each). The CDR3 spans 13 residues. Trimming removed 3 bases from V and 2 bases from J, with 11 bases in between. Germline CDR1 reads DFQATT; CDR2 reads SNEGSKA (reference sequence). The CDR3 region is CSASSDSTYEQYF. The DNA of the CDR3 is TGCAGTGCTAGTAGCGACAGCACCTACGAGCAGTACTTC.

The chain combines TRBV12-3 or TRBV12-4 with TRBJ1-5; 9 bases are shared with TRBD1. CDR3 length: 13 amino acids. V shed 6 bases, J shed 9 bases, and the junction held 6 bases outside the gene matches. The CDR3 protein is CASRGQGLRPQHF. Written as DNA, the CDR3 is TGTGCCAGCAGAGGACAGGGGTTGCGGCCCCAGCATTTT.

On this clonotype: A junction end diverges from the germline sequence, so it may reflect a read error. V gene TRBV7-8 combines with J gene TRBJ2-7, with D possibly being TRBD2 (5 bases). The V gene's germline CDR1 is SGHVS and CDR2 FQNEAQ. This CDR3 has 15 amino acids. CDR3 sequence (DNA): TGTGCCAGCAGCCGCGATGAGGAGGAGGTCTACGCGCAGTACTTC. The encoded protein is CASSRDEEEVYAQYF.

This clonotype was observed a few times. The genes are TRBV5-1 and TRBJ1-4, with 7 bases identical to TRBD1. V dropped 4 bases and J dropped 3; count of bases not matched to a gene: 6. The CDR3 consists of 15 residues. From germline, CDR1 is SGHRS and CDR2 YFSETQ. The CDR3 DNA reads as TGCGCCAGCAGCCGTGGTACAGGGGCTAATGAAAAACTGTTTTTT. Translating gives CASSRGTGANEKLFF.

This chain connects TRBV29-1 to TRBJ2-1, with TRBD2 as a possible D gene (5 bases). The CDR3 totals 14 residues. The V gene lost 4 bases and the J gene lost 2 bases, with 12 bases spanning the gap. CDR1 and CDR2 (germline): SQVTM, ANQGSEA. Written as DNA, the CDR3 is TGCAGCGTTGGGCACGGACTCGCCTACAATGAGCAGTTCTTC. Translated, it gives CSVGHGLAYNEQFF.

This clonotype occurred a few times. The chain carries TRBV20-1 and TRBJ2-7, with 9 bases matching TRBD2. Losses at the gene ends were 3 bases for V and 3 bases for J; bases not matched to a gene: 6. The germline V gene encodes CDR1 DFQATT and CDR2 SNEGSKA (reference sequence). This CDR3 has 14 amino acids. CDR3 in amino acids: CSARRAGGHYEQYF. DNA of the CDR3: TGCAGTGCTAGGCGAGCGGGAGGCCACTACGAGCAGTACTTC.

This chain links TRBV6-6 with TRBJ2-2, with 10 positions matching TRBD1. The CDR3 extends over 14 amino acids. From germline, CDR1 is MNHNY and CDR2 SVGAGI (reference sequence). V gave up 7 bases and J gave up 6 bases; unmatched junction bases: 5. CDR3 DNA sequence: TGTGCCAGCATGAGGGACAGGGGCCCCGGGGAGCTGTTTTTT. The encoded protein is CASMRDRGPGELFF.

V usage is TRBV7-3 and J usage is TRBJ2-1; 8 positions agree with TRBD1. CDR1 and CDR2 from the germline V gene are SGHTA and FQGTGA. The ends lost 2 bases at V and 6 bases at J; junction bases unmatched: 6. The CDR3 spans 15 residues. The CDR3, as DNA: TGTGCCAGCAGCTTAGCGAGAGACAGGGGCAATGAGCAGTTCTTC. It is translated as CASSLARDRGNEQFF.

The table lists this clonotype with a few counts. The chain joins TRBV6-2 or TRBV6-3 to TRBJ2-4, with D perhaps matching TRBD2 (5 bases). The end of the DNA aligns better with TRBJ2-5, so the J call may be wrong. CDR3 length: 12 amino acids. Germline CDR1 MNHEY, CDR2 SVGEGT. The CDR3 reads CASNSGSETQYF. The DNA for the CDR3 is TGTGCCAGTAACTCTGGGAGTGAGACCCAGTACTTC.